A single sample is the source of the 2 T cell receptor beta chains below, sequenced in a study of T cell responses to AZD1222 COVID-19 vaccine. TCRdb's table, derived via immunoSEQ multiplex PCR, lists solely in-frame clones and lacks some. Among about 150,000 clones listed, around 88% were seen once. The sequencing here drew on peripheral blood, taken on day 0 of MenACWY control vaccination. The receptors stem from an adult in good health.

The chain couples TRBV28 to TRBJ2-2; 10 nucleotides align to TRBD2. This CDR3 is 16 amino acids long. V gave up 1 base and J gave up 7 bases; unmatched junction bases: 6. CDR1 MDHEN and CDR2 SYDVKM come from the germline V gene. The CDR3 DNA reads as TGTGCCAGCAGTTTATTTACAAGCGGGAGGGTCGGGGAGCTGTTTTTT. Translating it yields CASSLFTSGRVGELFF.

This clone has only one observation. This chain links TRBV5-4 with TRBJ2-7, with D possibly being TRBD2 (6 bases). This CDR3 has 15 residues. CDR1 is SGHNT, CDR2 YYREEE, per germline (reference sequence). Trimming stripped 3 bases from V and 0 bases from J, with 13 bases between. Here the CDR3 DNA reads TGTGCCAGCAGCTGGAACGGGGGTAGCTCCTACGAGCAGTACTTC. Translation gives CASSWNGGSSYEQYF.